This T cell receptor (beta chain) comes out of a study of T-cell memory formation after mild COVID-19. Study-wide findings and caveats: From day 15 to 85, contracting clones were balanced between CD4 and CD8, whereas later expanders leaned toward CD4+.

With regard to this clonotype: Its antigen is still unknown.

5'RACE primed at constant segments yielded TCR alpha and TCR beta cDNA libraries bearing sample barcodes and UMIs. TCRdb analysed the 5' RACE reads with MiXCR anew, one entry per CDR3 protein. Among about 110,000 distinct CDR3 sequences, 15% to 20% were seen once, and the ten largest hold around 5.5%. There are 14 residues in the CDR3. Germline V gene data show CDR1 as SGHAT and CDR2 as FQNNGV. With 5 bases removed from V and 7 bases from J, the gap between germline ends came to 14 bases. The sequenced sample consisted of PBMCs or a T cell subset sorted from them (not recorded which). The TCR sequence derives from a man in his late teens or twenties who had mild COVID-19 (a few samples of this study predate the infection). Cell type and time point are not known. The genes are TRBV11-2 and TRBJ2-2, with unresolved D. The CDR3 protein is CASSTRGGSGELFF. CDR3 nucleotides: TGTGCCAGCAGCACCAGAGGTGGAAGCGGGGAGCTGTTTTTT.